This TCR beta chain was captured by sequencing in a study of identical twins. It was template switching that added a universal primer site, and there were unique molecular identifiers on the cDNA. One entry per CDR3 protein results from TCRdb running MiXCR on the 5' RACE reads. The data contain hundreds of thousands of distinct CDR3 sequences, roughly 6% of them singletons. This clonotype was observed many times. The CDR3 spans 16 residues. The trim removed 3 bases at V and 4 bases at J, leaving 10 bases unmatched. The V gene is TRBV12-3 or TRBV12-4, the J gene TRBJ2-7; 9 bases are a match to TRBD1. This TCR derives from a man aged 18 to 29 in good health. Sequencing was done on a sample of naive T cells sorted from blood. In nucleotides, the CDR3 is TGTGCCAGCAGTTTCCCTACCGGGACAGGGCAATACGAGCAGTACTTC. Amino acids: CASSFPTGTGQYEQYF.